This TCR beta chain was observed in a study of sequential checkpoint blockade in melanoma (dated by TCRdb to about 2019). Turning to the overall study: Using 1:1 randomization, the trial assigned patients either to first-line nivolumab followed by ipilimumab (arm A) or to ipilimumab followed by nivolumab (arm B). Maintenance nivolumab came after each of the two trial sequences. Broad study findings and their caveats: Larger, independent patient cohorts are needed to validate the response-prediction model that combines TCR metrics and mutation burden.

The intended sense of this specimen's treatment or condition label: randomized to nivolumab then ipilimumab (arm A) or the reverse (arm B). None of the patients in the trial had previously been given DNA-damaging chemotherapy. Live CD3+CD8+ cells negative for CD19 and CD56 were sorted from thawed PBMCs on a FACS Aria II flow cytometer. CheckMate 064, a randomized, open-label phase II trial of sequential checkpoint blockade, was the source of the samples, all of which came from patients with melanoma. Peripheral blood mononuclear cells were obtained through leukapheresis, purified using Ficoll-Paque, and frozen in human serum containing approximately 9.1% DMSO. Immediately after sorting, the purity of the sorted blood CD3+CD8+ cells was confirmed to be >98%, and DNA was then extracted. A note on this clone: The clone's antigen remains unknown. No clone much larger than this one lies a single base away; base qualities are absent.

The immunoSEQ Assay was used to immunosequence TCRbeta CDR3 regions from genomic DNA. Genomic DNA was amplified by bias-controlled multiplex PCR before high-throughput sequencing. The authors' analysis ran thus. To quantify the absolute abundance of each unique TCRbeta CDR3 region, the sequences were collapsed and filtered. Clonality, defined as 1 minus Pielou's evenness, was calculated using productive rearrangements only. Clones with significantly greater frequencies in on-treatment versus baseline samples were identified using a previously published method. TCRdb retrieved this table from immuneACCESS and kept in-frame rearrangements only. Not all clones are present; in checked studies, unresolved V genes account for under half, and no reason is known for the remainder. Clonal size and the V and J genes are those of that table, whereas D and trimming came from the DNA. The sample data list 25,000 to 30,000 clones, and 60% to 80% of these were observed just once. Of the sample, more than 20% falls within the top ten clones.

Between the V and J ends, shortened by 5 bases and 4 bases respectively, the junction contains 12 bases. Counted from cysteine to phenylalanine, this CDR3 has 12 amino acids. CDR3 DNA is the only sequence kept; it has 36 bases, read in frame from the first base. The germline V gene sets CDR1 to SQVTM and CDR2 to ANQGSEA. The rearrangement combines TRBV29-1 with TRBJ2-7; possibly the D gene is TRBD2, per 6 matching bases. Sequencing was performed on CD8+ T cells sorted from blood (inferred from file names), taken from a patient given nivolumab and ipilimumab in sequence. This TCR came from a human donor with melanoma. The DNA is TGCAGCGTTCCTTGGGGGACTTACGAGCAGTACTTC. Its protein product is CSVPWGTYEQYF.